This passage covers 3 T cell receptor beta chains from one sample sequenced in a study of graft-versus-host responses after intestinal transplantation. Grafts had their tissue processed, releasing intraepithelial and lamina propria lymphocytes. Clones were read by immunoSEQ multiplex PCR, and TCRdb kept only the in-frame ones, dropping some. The data contain under 7,000 clones, around 74% of them singletons. Sequences were derived from ileum tissue, sampled approximately 220 days after intestinal transplant. These receptors were obtained from a human patient who received an intestinal transplant, so some T cells may come from the graft donor.

The rearrangement links TRBV28 to TRBJ2-2, with 9 bases lining up with TRBD2. Germline V gives CDR1 MDHEN, CDR2 SYDVKM. Trimming took 6 bases from V and 5 from J; bases not matched to a gene: 10. This CDR3 spans 16 amino acids. CDR3 sequence reads: CASRPAGGGETGELFF. For the CDR3, the DNA is TGTGCCAGCAGGCCGGCGGGGGGGGGAGAAACCGGGGAGCTGTTTTTT.

The CDR3 nucleotides are TGTGCCAGTACCTACCAGCGACAGGGGGTTCACAATGAGCAGTTCTTC. This sequence encodes CASTYQRQGVHNEQFF. The V and J genes are TRBV19 and TRBJ2-1; 9 bases match TRBD1. J gave up 5 bases and V 7 bases, and 12 bases lay outside the gene matches. Germline V lookup: CDR1 LNHDA, CDR2 SQIVND (reference sequence). The CDR3 contains 16 residues.

This sequence joins TRBV18 and TRBJ2-6; D ambiguous. The CDR3 has 19 residues. CDR1 and CDR2 from the germline V gene are KGHSH and LQKENI. V dropped 4 bases and J dropped 0 bases, with 19 bases sitting between them. Written as DNA, the CDR3 is TGTGCCAGCTCACACCTCGGTGAGATTCTCCACTCTGGGGCCAACGTCCTGACTTTC. Amino acids: CASSHLGEILHSGANVLTF.